This T cell receptor beta chain was captured by sequencing in a study of blood T cell repertoires in COVID-19. Study summary: The United States, Italy and Spain were the sources of the acute and convalescent COVID-19 samples. In each case, the material was cDNA or gDNA derived from T cells, B-cell-depleted T cells, or PBMCs.

The CDR3 has 13 amino acids. Germline assignment: CDR1 MNHEY and CDR2 SVGAGI. The ends lost 5 bases at V and 10 bases at J; junction bases unmatched: 8. Per the original data handling: Estimates of nucleated cell counts were drawn from the amplification of reference gene primers. Only in-frame clones appear in the TCRdb table, and some are missing; sequencing was by immunoSEQ multiplex PCR. The V and J calls and clone size come from that table; D and trimming were worked out from the DNA. The data show about 110,000 clones, 85% to 95% seen once. Sequencing was done on a sample of peripheral blood. The chain recombines TRBV6-5 with TRBJ2-1; 7 nucleotides match TRBD2. This TCR derives from a woman aged 25 to 39 with acute or convalescent COVID-19. The CDR3 loop is CASSRDYLGEQFF. CDR3 sequence (DNA): TGTGCCAGCAGTCGGGACTACCTGGGAGAGCAGTTCTTC.